A single sample gave rise to the 18 T cell receptor beta chains below, sequenced in a study of regulatory T cells in long-lasting Graves disease. Building of the TCR beta libraries involved iRepertoire HTBI primers and Arm-PCR of CDR3 regions. TCRdb fed the multiplex PCR reads into MiXCR, producing one record per CDR3 protein. In the table there are approximately 400,000 distinct CDR3 sequences, 15% of which are singletons. As for time point: newly diagnosed GD, antithyroid drugs for less than 3 months. Researchers made the TCR library from RNA that was extracted from PBMCs. These data were also filed under a second study, of T cells in Graves' hyperthyroidism and ophthalmopathy.

The sequencing used peripheral blood mononuclear cells (PBMCs), collected at new diagnosis, from a patient treated with antithyroid drugs. All receptors derive from a woman aged 40 to 50 with Graves disease.

This clonotype showed up many times. This sequence joins TRBV9 and TRBJ2-7; 12 nucleotides align to TRBD1. This CDR3 comprises 14 residues. Germline CDR1 SGDLS, CDR2 YYNGEE. Germline trimming cut 3 bases from V and 7 bases from J; bases unmatched to any gene: 5. The CDR3 DNA is TGTGCCAGCAGCGAGGGACAGGGGGCGTGGGAGCAGTACTTC. This encodes CASSEGQGAWEQYF.

The chain recombines TRBV5-1 with TRBJ1-4; D remains ambiguous. This CDR3 spans 17 amino acids. Trimming removed 0 bases from V and 7 bases from J, with 19 bases in between. Germline V CDR1 and CDR2: SGHRS, YFSETQ. The CDR3 spells CASSLGPRIMRLEKLFF. In DNA form, the CDR3 reads TGCGCCAGCAGCTTGGGACCGAGGATTATGCGGCTTGAAAAACTGTTTTTT.

CDR3 DNA sequence: TGTGCCAGCAGCTTAGGGGGGGCTCGCAATCAGCCCCAGCATTTT. Its protein is CASSLGGARNQPQHF. The genes are TRBV7-9 and TRBJ1-5, with D maybe TRBD1 (6 bases). With 1 base removed from V and 2 bases from J, the gap between germline ends came to 9 bases. The CDR3 has 15 amino acids. CDR1 SEHNR and CDR2 FQNEAQ come from the germline V gene (reference sequence).

In this sample, this clonotype turned up a few times. CDR3 region: CASSPGGLNIQYF. The CDR3 coding sequence is TGCGCCAGCAGCCCGGGGGGGCTTAACATTCAGTACTTC. The chain uses TRBV5-1 and TRBJ2-4, with TRBD2 identical over 8 bases. The germline V gene has CDR1 SGHRS and CDR2 YFSETQ. The V segment lost 4 bases and the J segment 7 bases; nucleotides outside the gene matches: 4. CDR3 length: 13 residues.

This clonotype has only a few counts. This chain uses TRBV11-2 with TRBJ1-1, with a possible D match to TRBD1 (6 bases). This CDR3 has 14 amino acids. Germline CDR1 reads SGHAT; CDR2 reads FQNNGV. The V end was cut by 5 bases, the J end by 9 bases, with 19 bases between. CDR3 protein: CASSRFKDRFQAFF. CDR3 coding DNA: TGTGCCAGCAGCAGATTCAAGGACAGATTCCAAGCTTTCTTT.

There are many counts of this clonotype. Compared with germline, one end of the junction differs, possibly owing to a read error. The chain uses TRBV12-3 or TRBV12-4 and TRBJ2-3; D is unclear. This CDR3 spans 14 amino acids. In nucleotides, the CDR3 is TGCGCCAGCAGCTCCGAGGACAGCACAGATACGCAGTATTTT. The encoded protein is CASSSEDSTDTQYF.

In this sample, this clonotype turned up a few times. The gene calls are TRBV6-1 and TRBJ2-2; 8 bases fit TRBD1. The V and J ends lost 10 bases and 4 bases, in that order; junction bases with no gene match: 8. From germline, CDR1 is MNHNS and CDR2 SASEGT. The CDR3 extends over 14 amino acids. The CDR3 nucleotides are TGTGCCACCAAGACAGGGGAGCTCACCGGGGAGCTGTTTTTT. It specifies CATKTGELTGELFF.

This clonotype appeared many times. The chain carries TRBV3-1 and TRBJ2-7; D is uncertain. The CDR3 contains 13 residues. V lost 4 bases, J lost 4 bases, and 11 bases lay in between. Germline V gene sequence: CDR1 LGHDT, CDR2 YNNKEL (reference sequence). The CDR3 sequence is CASSLLSGYEQYF. The CDR3 DNA sequence: TGTGCCAGCAGCCTATTGAGTGGGTACGAGCAGTACTTC.

The J gene is TRBJ2-5, the V gene TRBV5-6, with D tentatively TRBD2 (5 bases). The CDR3 is made up of 13 amino acids. With 2 bases removed from V and 5 bases from J, the gap between germline ends came to 10 bases. Germline V lookup: CDR1 SGHDT, CDR2 YYEEEE. CDR3: CASSFRRLETQYF. The CDR3 DNA sequence: TGTGCCAGCAGCTTCAGGAGGTTGGAGACCCAGTACTTC. Variable domain in full (rest from reference TRBV5-6 and TRBJ2-5): DAGVTQSPTHLIKTRGQQVTLRCSPKSGHDTVSWYQQALGQGPQFIFQYYEEEERQRGNFPDRFSGHQFPNYSSELNVNALLLGDSALYLCASSFRRLETQYFGPGTRLLVL.

The CDR3 nucleotides are TGTGCCAGCAGTTACCTCGTTGGGGAAAGCTCCTACAATGAGCAGTTCTTC. It encodes CASSYLVGESSYNEQFF. V gene TRBV6-2 or TRBV6-3 combines with J gene TRBJ2-1, with D unresolved. The ends were cut back, 2 bases at V and 0 bases at J, with 14 bases in the middle. The CDR3 is 17 amino acids. CDR1 and CDR2 from the germline V gene are MNHEY and SVGEGT.

The chain uses TRBV6-1 and TRBJ1-5, with TRBD1 matching over 10 bases. This CDR3 region has 13 residues. Germline V CDR1 and CDR2: MNHNS, SASEGT. The V segment lost 9 bases and the J segment 6 bases; nucleotides outside the gene matches: 5. CDR3 nucleotide sequence: TGTGCCAGTACGGACAGGGGGATTCAGCCCCAGCATTTT. Its protein is CASTDRGIQPQHF.

This clonotype was seen only a few times. This chain connects TRBV30 to TRBJ2-7; TRBD1 aligns across 11 bases. Unmatched junction bases numbered 1, after V lost 0 bases and J lost 3 bases. Germline CDR1 GTSNPN, CDR2 SVGIG (reference sequence). CDR3 size: 14 residues. Written as DNA, the CDR3 is TGTGCCTGGAGTGTAGGGACAGGGGGCTACGAGCAGTACTTC. Its translation: CAWSVGTGGYEQYF.

A few counts support this clonotype. The chain couples TRBV15 to TRBJ2-5; D gene uncertain. The CDR3 has 17 amino acids. The germline gives CDR1 LNHNV, CDR2 YYDKDF (reference sequence). Deletions cut 3 bases from V and 5 bases from J, with 22 bases between. DNA for the CDR3: TGTGCCACCAGCAGCCTTTTTCGGGCGGACCTTCGTGAGACCCAGTACTTC. This encodes CATSSLFRADLRETQYF.

This clonotype has at least ten counts. V usage is TRBV2 and J usage is TRBJ2-2; D might be TRBD1 (5 bases). CDR3 length: 14 amino acids. Trimming shortened V by 4 bases and J by 1 base, and 7 bases separated the two germline ends. Looked up from germline, CDR1 is SNHLY and CDR2 is FYNNEI. CDR3 nucleotide sequence: TGTGCCAGCAGTGGCAGGGTGAACACCGGGGAGCTGTTTTTT. Protein: CASSGRVNTGELFF.

This clonotype was seen more than once but under ten times. Because the CDR3's place on the DNA is in doubt, the DNA is left out and the CDR3 is given as listed by TCRdb. The V gene is TRBV19, the J gene TRBJ2-1; TRBD1, the D gene given by the table, was not confirmed from the DNA. 13 amino acids form the CDR3, both terminal residues included. Germline loops: CDR1 LNHDA, CDR2 SQIVND (reference sequence). This chain's CDR3 is CASSVGAGAKVFF.

In its sample, this clonotype was seen many times. The chain couples TRBV20-1 to TRBJ1-2, with a weak D call TRBD1 (6 bases). The CDR3 loop spans 13 amino acids. Germline CDR1 reads DFQATT; CDR2 reads SNEGSKA (reference sequence). V lost 0 bases to trimming and J lost 6 bases, with 11 bases between them. CDR3 sequence (DNA): TGCAGTGCTAGAGATTACAGGGAGGATGGCTACACCTTC. Its translation: CSARDYREDGYTF.

Of note for this clonotype: One base away lies a much larger clone, so this may be a sequencing read error. The gene calls are TRBV15 and TRBJ2-5; D is perhaps TRBD2 (7 bases). The length of the CDR3 is 15 residues. Germline CDR1 reads LNHNV; CDR2 reads YYDKDF (reference sequence). Trimming pared 3 bases from V and 5 bases from J, leaving 16 bases between. The CDR3 DNA is TGTGCCACCAGCAGTGACACGGGGGGCCGTGAGACCCAGTACTTC. The encoded protein is CATSSDTGGRETQYF. The full variable domain, with the rest looked up from reference TRBV15 and TRBJ2-5, is DAMVIQNPRYQVTQFGKPVTLSCSQTLNHNVMYWYQQKSSQAPKLLFHYYDKDFNNEADTPDNFQSRRPNTSFCFLDIRSPGLGDTAMYLCATSSDTGGRETQYFGPGTRLLVL.

This clonotype was seen repeatedly, ten times or more. The rearrangement links TRBV27 to TRBJ1-4; the D is unclear. The CDR3 length is 14 residues. Germline V gene sequence: CDR1 MNHEY, CDR2 SMNVEV (reference sequence). Trimming shortened V by 2 bases and J by 8 bases, and 12 bases separated the two germline ends. This CDR3 is CASSLEQSGEKLFF. Here the CDR3 DNA reads TGTGCCAGCAGTTTAGAACAAAGTGGGGAAAAACTGTTTTTT.